Described below is a single T cell receptor beta chain sequence and its context. Its target is not known. This sample was included in a study of T-cell memory formation after mild COVID-19. Study details: TCR clusters largely stayed donor specific.

The study's findings and limits: There was a balanced CD4/CD8 profile in clones contracting day 15 to 85, and later expanders leaned CD4+. Shrinking CD4+ clones were chiefly CM and EM; CD8+ ones were chiefly EMRA.

TCRdb passed the 5' RACE reads through MiXCR, listing each CDR3 protein once. The sample shows a few hundred thousand distinct CDR3 sequences, about 20% of them seen only once. This CDR3 region has 15 residues. Germline V gives CDR1 KGHSH, CDR2 LQKENI. V lost 3 bases to trimming and J lost 4 bases; unmatched junction nucleotides: 7. The source is an adult woman who had mild COVID-19 (a few samples of this study predate the infection). Cell type and time point are not known. The material sequenced was PBMCs or a T cell subset sorted from them (not recorded which). The genes are TRBV18 and TRBJ1-1; 8 nucleotides match TRBD1. The CDR3 is CASSPGTGRGTEAFF. The CDR3 DNA sequence: TGTGCCAGCTCACCCGGGACAGGACGGGGCACTGAAGCTTTCTTT.